The 16 T cell receptor beta chains given below trace back to one sample, sequenced in a study of blood T cell repertoires in COVID-19. The repertoire was sequenced with immunoSEQ multiplex PCR; TCRdb's copy has only in-frame clones and lacks some. This sample has roughly 160,000 clones, with around 82% found just once. The sequenced material came from PBMCs or T cells enriched from blood (not recorded which). All receptors derive from a man aged 55 to 69 who had recovered from COVID-19.

The CDR3 loop is CSYVGTVTNNEQFF. For the CDR3, the DNA is TGCAGCTACGTAGGGACAGTGACGAACAATGAGCAGTTCTTC. This chain uses TRBV29-1 with TRBJ2-1; 7 bases agree with TRBD1. The length of the CDR3 is 14 residues. J lost 5 bases, V lost 8 bases, and 12 bases had no gene match. Germline V gene lookup returns CDR1 SQVTM and CDR2 ANQGSEA.

The V and J genes are TRBV6-5 and TRBJ1-3; no clear D gene. The CDR3 runs 14 residues. Trimming stripped 7 bases from V and 0 bases from J, with 10 bases between. Looked up from germline, CDR1 is MNHEY and CDR2 is SVGAGI. The CDR3 reads CASTPGDSGNTIYF. DNA for the CDR3: TGTGCCAGCACCCCCGGAGACTCTGGAAACACCATATATTTT.

The sample holds one count of this clone. V usage is TRBV7-2 and J usage is TRBJ2-2; no definite D call. V gave up 2 bases and J gave up 6 bases, with 16 bases separating them. CDR1 is SGHTA and CDR2 is FQGNSA in the germline V gene. The CDR3 runs 16 residues. The CDR3 sequence: CASSLFSVLTAGELFF. CDR3 nucleotide sequence: TGTGCCAGCAGCTTATTCTCAGTGCTGACTGCCGGGGAGCTGTTTTTT. Looking up the rest from reference TRBV7-2 and TRBJ2-2 gives the full variable domain: GAGVSQSPSNKVTEKGKDVELRCDPISGHTALYWYRQSLGQGLEFLIYFQGNSAPDKSGLPSDRFSAERTGGSVSTLTIQRTQQEDSAVYLCASSLFSVLTAGELFFGEGSRLTVL.

This rearrangement joins TRBV28 to TRBJ1-2; TRBD1 aligns across 10 bases. Germline V gives CDR1 MDHEN, CDR2 SYDVKM. The CDR3 is 14 residues long. J lost 7 bases, V lost 6 bases, and 8 bases had no gene match. The CDR3 protein is CASRSPGQGSGYTF. The DNA of the CDR3 is TGTGCCAGCAGATCGCCGGGACAGGGGTCTGGCTACACCTTC.

This chain uses TRBV6-5 with TRBJ2-1; 8 nucleotides align to TRBD1. The germline CDR1 and CDR2 sequences are MNHEY and SVGAGI. V shed 4 bases and J 4 bases; nucleotides not matched to a gene: 6. The CDR3 consists of 15 residues. The DNA of the CDR3 is TGTGCCAGCAGTTCCACGGACAGGGCATACAATGAGCAGTTCTTC. It specifies CASSSTDRAYNEQFF.

The CDR3 loop reads CASSLGQGTDTQYF. The CDR3 DNA sequence: TGTGCCAGCAGCTTAGGTCAGGGCACAGATACGCAGTATTTT. The gene calls are TRBV13 and TRBJ2-3; D unclear. This CDR3 is 14 amino acids long. Trimming shortened V by 0 bases and J by 1 base, and 5 bases separated the two germline ends. Germline-derived CDR1 and CDR2 are PRHDT and FYEKMQ (reference sequence).

The rearrangement uses TRBV27 and TRBJ1-6; 9 nucleotides match TRBD1. The germline CDR1 and CDR2 sequences are MNHEY and SMNVEV (reference sequence). This CDR3 is built from 16 residues. V lost 7 bases to trimming and J lost 8 bases; unmatched junction nucleotides: 12. CDR3 nucleotides: TGTGCCAGCACCTTCACCACCGGGACAGGGCATTCACCCCTCCACTTT. It specifies CASTFTTGTGHSPLHF.

The chain has TRBV4-1 and TRBJ2-1, with 10 positions matching TRBD2. Germline V gene data show CDR1 as MGHRA and CDR2 as YSYEKL. Trimming at V came to 5 bases and at J to 6 bases, leaving 4 bases not matched to a gene. The CDR3 totals 14 residues. This CDR3 reads CASSNLAGVNEQFF. CDR3 nucleotides: TGCGCCAGCAGCAACCTAGCGGGAGTCAATGAGCAGTTCTTC.

The V and J genes are TRBV28 and TRBJ1-2; D is unresolved. This CDR3 contains 13 residues. The germline V gene encodes CDR1 MDHEN and CDR2 SYDVKM. V shed 1 base and J shed 1 base, with 4 bases lying between them. CDR3 bases: TGTGCCAGCAGTTTATCAATTAACTATGGCTACACCTTC. This codes for CASSLSINYGYTF.

The V gene is TRBV7-2, the J gene TRBJ2-7; 8 bases match TRBD1. Per the germline V gene, CDR1 is SGHTA and CDR2 is FQGNSA. With 7 bases clipped from V and 2 bases from J, the junction kept 7 bases outside the gene matches. The CDR3 contains 14 residues. Here the CDR3 reads CASTNNRGTYEQYF. The DNA for the CDR3 is TGTGCCAGCACCAACAACAGGGGGACCTACGAGCAGTACTTC.

The chain uses TRBV9 and TRBJ2-2; D not resolved. The length of the CDR3 is 16 residues. The germline V and J ends were trimmed by 0 bases and 4 bases, with 13 bases remaining between them. Germline V CDR1 and CDR2: SGDLS, YYNGEE. CDR3 sequence (DNA): TGTGCCAGCAGCGTAGAAGCCCTGATTCTCACCGGGGAGCTGTTTTTT. Its protein product is CASSVEALILTGELFF.

The chain couples TRBV6-5 to TRBJ1-3; possibly TRBD1 for D (6 bases). The germline V gene encodes CDR1 MNHEY and CDR2 SVGAGI. This CDR3 is built from 13 residues. V gave up 10 bases and J gave up 0 bases, with 10 bases separating them. The CDR3 sequence is CATGQSSGNTIYF. As DNA, the CDR3 is TGTGCCACTGGACAGTCCTCTGGAAACACCATATATTTT.

The chain uses TRBV5-1 and TRBJ2-2, with 7 bases matching TRBD2. The V gene end was trimmed by 2 bases and the J gene end by 4 bases; junction bases not matched to a gene: 8. CDR3 length: 16 amino acids. Germline lookup yields CDR1 SGHRS and CDR2 YFSETQ. Here the CDR3 reads CASSFPGEGRTGELFF. The CDR3 DNA reads TGCGCCAGCAGCTTTCCCGGGGAGGGACGCACCGGGGAGCTGTTTTTT.

This sequence joins TRBV9 and TRBJ2-1, with 12 bases identical to TRBD2. The CDR3 loop spans 17 amino acids. Germline loops: CDR1 SGDLS, CDR2 YYNGEE. With 1 base clipped from V and 9 bases from J, the junction kept 11 bases outside the gene matches. The CDR3 region is CASSVTPTSGSRIEQFF. Here the CDR3 DNA reads TGTGCCAGCAGCGTAACCCCGACTAGCGGGAGTCGGATTGAGCAGTTCTTC.

The chain joins TRBV18 to TRBJ2-7; D may be TRBD1 (5 bases). Germline assignment: CDR1 KGHSH and CDR2 LQKENI. The V end lost 4 bases, the J end lost 6 bases, and 10 bases lay between the germline ends. The CDR3 totals 12 residues. The CDR3 protein is CASSQATVEQYF. In nucleotides, the CDR3 is TGTGCCAGCTCACAGGCGACAGTCGAGCAGTACTTC.

This rearrangement joins TRBV5-1 to TRBJ1-2, with D possibly TRBD1 on 6 matching bases. Germline loops: CDR1 SGHRS, CDR2 YFSETQ. CDR3 size: 14 residues. V was shortened by 0 bases and J by 6 bases, with 12 bases between the two germline ends. The CDR3 sequence is CASSLVRTEDGYTF. The CDR3 bases are TGCGCCAGCAGCTTGGTACGGACAGAGGATGGCTACACCTTC.